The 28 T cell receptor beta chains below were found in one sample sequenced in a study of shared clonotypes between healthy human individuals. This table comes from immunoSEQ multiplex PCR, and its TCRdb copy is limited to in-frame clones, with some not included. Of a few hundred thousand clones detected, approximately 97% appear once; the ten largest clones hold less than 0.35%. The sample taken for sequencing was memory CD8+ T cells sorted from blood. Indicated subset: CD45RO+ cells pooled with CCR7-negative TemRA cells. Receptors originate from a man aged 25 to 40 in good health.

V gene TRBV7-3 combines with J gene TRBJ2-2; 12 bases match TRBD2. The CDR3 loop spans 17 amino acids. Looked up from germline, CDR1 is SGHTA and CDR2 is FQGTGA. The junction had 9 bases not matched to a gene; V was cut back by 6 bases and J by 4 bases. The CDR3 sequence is CASRRTGGLAGTGELFF. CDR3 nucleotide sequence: TGTGCCAGCAGACGAACAGGGGGACTAGCGGGCACCGGGGAGCTGTTTTTT. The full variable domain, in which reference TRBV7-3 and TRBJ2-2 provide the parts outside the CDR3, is GAGVSQTPSNKVTEKGKYVELRCDPISGHTALYWYRQSLGQGPEFLIYFQGTGAADDSGLPNDRFFAVRPEGSVSTLKIQRTERGDSAVYLCASRRTGGLAGTGELFFGEGSRLTVL.

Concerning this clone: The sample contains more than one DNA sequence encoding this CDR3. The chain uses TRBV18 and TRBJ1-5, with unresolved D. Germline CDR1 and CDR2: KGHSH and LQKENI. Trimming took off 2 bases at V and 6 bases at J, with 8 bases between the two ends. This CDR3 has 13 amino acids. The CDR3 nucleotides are TGTGCCAGCTCACCATCGCGGGGTCAGCCCCAGCATTTT. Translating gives CASSPSRGQPQHF.

The CDR3 sequence is CASSLAYKAAEQFF. CDR3 nucleotides: TGCGCCAGCAGCTTGGCATACAAAGCGGCTGAGCAGTTCTTC. This chain connects TRBV5-1 to TRBJ2-1, with D perhaps TRBD2 (5 bases). Germline V gene lookup returns CDR1 SGHRS and CDR2 YFSETQ. The germline V and J ends were trimmed by 0 bases and 9 bases, with 13 bases remaining between them. The CDR3 contains 14 residues.

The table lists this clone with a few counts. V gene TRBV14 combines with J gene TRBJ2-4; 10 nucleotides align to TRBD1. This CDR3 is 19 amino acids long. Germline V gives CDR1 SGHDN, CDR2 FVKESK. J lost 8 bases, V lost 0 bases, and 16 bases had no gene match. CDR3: CASSQDAVRDRGRRDIQYF. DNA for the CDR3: TGTGCCAGCAGCCAAGATGCTGTCCGGGACAGGGGACGACGAGACATTCAGTACTTC.

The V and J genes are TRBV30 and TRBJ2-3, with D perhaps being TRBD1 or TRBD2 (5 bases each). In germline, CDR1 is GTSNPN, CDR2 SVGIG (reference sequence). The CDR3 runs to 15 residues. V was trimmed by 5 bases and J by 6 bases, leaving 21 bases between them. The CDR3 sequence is CAWQPLLVWGDTQYF. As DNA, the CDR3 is TGTGCCTGGCAGCCCCTACTAGTGTGGGGCGATACGCAGTATTTT.

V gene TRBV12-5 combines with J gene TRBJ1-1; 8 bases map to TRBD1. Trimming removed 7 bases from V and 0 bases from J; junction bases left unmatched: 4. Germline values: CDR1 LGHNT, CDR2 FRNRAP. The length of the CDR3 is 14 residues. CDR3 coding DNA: TGTGCTAGTGCCGACAGGGGATTGAACACTGAAGCTTTCTTT. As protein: CASADRGLNTEAFF. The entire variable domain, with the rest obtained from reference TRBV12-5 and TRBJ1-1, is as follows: DARVTQTPRHKVTEMGQEVTMRCQPILGHNTVFWYRQTMMQGLELLAYFRNRAPLDDSGMPKDRFSAEMPDATLATLKIQPSEPRDSAVYFCASADRGLNTEAFFGQGTRLTVV.

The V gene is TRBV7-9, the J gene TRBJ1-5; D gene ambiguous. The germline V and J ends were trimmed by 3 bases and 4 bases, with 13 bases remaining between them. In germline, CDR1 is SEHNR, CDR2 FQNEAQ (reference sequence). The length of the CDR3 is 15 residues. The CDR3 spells CASSFGRNSNQPQHF. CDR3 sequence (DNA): TGTGCCAGCAGCTTCGGCAGGAACTCTAATCAGCCCCAGCATTTT.

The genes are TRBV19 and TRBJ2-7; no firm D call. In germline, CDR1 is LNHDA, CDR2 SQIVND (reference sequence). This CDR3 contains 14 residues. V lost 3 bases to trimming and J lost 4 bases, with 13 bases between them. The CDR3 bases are TGTGCCAGTAGTATTAGGGCTTGGGTATACGAGCAGTACTTC. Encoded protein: CASSIRAWVYEQYF.

The CDR3 spells CASSEWGQGETQYF. The CDR3 DNA sequence: TGTGCCAGCAGTGAATGGGGGCAGGGTGAGACCCAGTACTTC. The V call is TRBV25-1, the J call TRBJ2-5; D perhaps matches TRBD1 (6 bases). Germline V gives CDR1 MGHDK, CDR2 SYGVNS. Trimming cost V 1 base and J 5 bases, with 11 bases left between them. The CDR3 covers 14 residues.

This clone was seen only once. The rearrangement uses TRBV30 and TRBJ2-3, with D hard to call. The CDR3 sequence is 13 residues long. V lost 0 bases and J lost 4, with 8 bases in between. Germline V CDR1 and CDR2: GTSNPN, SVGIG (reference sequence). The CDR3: CAWSVQISDTQYF. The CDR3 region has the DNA TGTGCCTGGAGTGTCCAGATCTCAGATACGCAGTATTTT. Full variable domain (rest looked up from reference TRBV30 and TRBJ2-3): SQTIHQWPATLVQPVGSPLSLECTVEGTSNPNLYWYRQAAGRGLQLLFYSVGIGQISSEVPQNLSASRPQDRQFILSSKKLLLSDSGFYLCAWSVQISDTQYFGPGTRLTVL.

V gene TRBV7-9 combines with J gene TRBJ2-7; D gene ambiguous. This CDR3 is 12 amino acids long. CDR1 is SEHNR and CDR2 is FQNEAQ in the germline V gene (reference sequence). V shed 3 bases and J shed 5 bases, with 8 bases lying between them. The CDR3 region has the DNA TGTGCCAGCAGCTTTTCACCCGACGAGCAGTACTTC. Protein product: CASSFSPDEQYF.

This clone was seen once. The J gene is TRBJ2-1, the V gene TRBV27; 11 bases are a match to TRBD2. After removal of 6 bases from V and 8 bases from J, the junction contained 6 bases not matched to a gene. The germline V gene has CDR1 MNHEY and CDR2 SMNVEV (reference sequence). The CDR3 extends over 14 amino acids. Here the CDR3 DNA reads TGTGCCAGCAGGCCTAGCGGGAGGATAGATGAGCAGTTCTTC. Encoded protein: CASRPSGRIDEQFF.

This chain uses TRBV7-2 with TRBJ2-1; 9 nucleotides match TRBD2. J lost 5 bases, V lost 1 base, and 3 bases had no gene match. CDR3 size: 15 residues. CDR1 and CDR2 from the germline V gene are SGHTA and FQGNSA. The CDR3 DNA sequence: TGTGCCAGCAGCTTAGGGCCTAGCGGGAACAATGAGCAGTTCTTC. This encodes CASSLGPSGNNEQFF.

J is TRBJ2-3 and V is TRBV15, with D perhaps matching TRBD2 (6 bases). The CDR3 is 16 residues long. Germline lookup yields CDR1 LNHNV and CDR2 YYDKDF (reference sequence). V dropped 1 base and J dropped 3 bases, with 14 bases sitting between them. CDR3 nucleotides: TGTGCCACCAGCAGAGCCCCAGGGACTTTGACAGATACGCAGTATTTT. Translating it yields CATSRAPGTLTDTQYF.

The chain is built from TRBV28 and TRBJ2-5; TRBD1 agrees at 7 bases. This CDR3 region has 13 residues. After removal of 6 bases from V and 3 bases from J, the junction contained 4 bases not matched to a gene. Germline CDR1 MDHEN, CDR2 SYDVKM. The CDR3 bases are TGTGCCAGCAGCGACGGGACAGAAGAGACCCAGTACTTC. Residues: CASSDGTEETQYF.

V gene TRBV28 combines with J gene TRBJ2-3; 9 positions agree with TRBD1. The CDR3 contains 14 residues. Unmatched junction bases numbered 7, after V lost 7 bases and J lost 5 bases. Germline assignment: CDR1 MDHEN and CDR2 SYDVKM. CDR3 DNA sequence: TGTGCCAGCATCGAACCGACAGGGGGAGATACGCAGTATTTT. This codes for CASIEPTGGDTQYF.

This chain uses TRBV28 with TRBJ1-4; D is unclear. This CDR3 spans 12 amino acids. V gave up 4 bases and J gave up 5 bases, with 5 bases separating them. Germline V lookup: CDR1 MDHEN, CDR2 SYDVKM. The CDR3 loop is CASSSKNEKLFF. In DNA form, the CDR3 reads TGTGCCAGCAGTTCGAAAAATGAAAAACTGTTTTTT.

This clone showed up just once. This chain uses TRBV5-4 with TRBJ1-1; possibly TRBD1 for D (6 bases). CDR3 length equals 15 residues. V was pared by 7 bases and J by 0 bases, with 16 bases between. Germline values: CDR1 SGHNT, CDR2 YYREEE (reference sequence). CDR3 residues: CASFMTGVLNTEAFF. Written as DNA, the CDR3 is TGTGCCAGCTTCATGACAGGAGTATTGAACACTGAAGCTTTCTTT.

CDR3 amino acids: CASSTPGQGAYEQYF. CDR3 bases: TGTGCCAGCAGTACCCCGGGACAGGGGGCCTACGAGCAGTACTTC. The chain couples TRBV6-5 to TRBJ2-7; 11 nucleotides match TRBD1. The ends lost 5 bases at V and 2 bases at J; junction bases unmatched: 5. The CDR3 is 15 residues long. Germline V gene data show CDR1 as MNHEY and CDR2 as SVGAGI.

In DNA, the CDR3 is TGTGCCAGCAGCGTAGCTACAAGAGGGGACAGGGCCAATGAGCAGTTCTTC. Protein product: CASSVATRGDRANEQFF. The rearrangement uses TRBV9 and TRBJ2-1; 9 bases line up with TRBD1. V was clipped by 0 bases and J by 6 bases; unmatched bases: 10. The CDR3 spans 17 residues. The V gene's germline CDR1 is SGDLS and CDR2 YYNGEE. The entire variable domain, with the rest obtained from reference TRBV9 and TRBJ2-1, is as follows: DSGVTQTPKHLITATGQRVTLRCSPRSGDLSVYWYQQSLDQGLQFLIQYYNGEERAKGNILERFSAQQFPDLHSELNLSSLELGDSALYFCASSVATRGDRANEQFFGPGTRLTVL.

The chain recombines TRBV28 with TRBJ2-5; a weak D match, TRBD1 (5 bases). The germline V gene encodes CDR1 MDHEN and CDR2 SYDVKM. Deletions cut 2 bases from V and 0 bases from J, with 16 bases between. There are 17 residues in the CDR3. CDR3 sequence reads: CASSLGGGGAYQETQYF. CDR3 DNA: TGTGCCAGCAGTTTAGGCGGTGGTGGGGCGTACCAAGAGACCCAGTACTTC.

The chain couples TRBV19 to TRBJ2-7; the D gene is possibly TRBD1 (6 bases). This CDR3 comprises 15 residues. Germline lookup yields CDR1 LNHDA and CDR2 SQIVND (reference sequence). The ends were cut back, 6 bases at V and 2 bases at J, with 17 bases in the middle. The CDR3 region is CASSEQGTWAYEQYF. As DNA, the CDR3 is TGTGCCAGTAGCGAACAGGGAACCTGGGCCTACGAGCAGTACTTC.

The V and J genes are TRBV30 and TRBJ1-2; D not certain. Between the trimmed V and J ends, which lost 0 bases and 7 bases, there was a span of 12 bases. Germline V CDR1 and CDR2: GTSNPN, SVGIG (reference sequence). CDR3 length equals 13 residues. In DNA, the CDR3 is TGTGCCTGGAGTGTAGCAGGAGTCTTTGGCTACACCTTC. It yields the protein CAWSVAGVFGYTF.

CDR3 region: CASSLREERNRYTF. The CDR3 nucleotides read TGTGCCAGCAGTTTAAGGGAGGAGCGGAATCGCTACACCTTC. The J gene is TRBJ1-2, the V gene TRBV28; D remains ambiguous. Between the trimmed V and J ends, which lost 2 bases and 9 bases, there was a span of 16 bases. The V gene's germline CDR1 is MDHEN and CDR2 SYDVKM. CDR3 length: 14 amino acids.

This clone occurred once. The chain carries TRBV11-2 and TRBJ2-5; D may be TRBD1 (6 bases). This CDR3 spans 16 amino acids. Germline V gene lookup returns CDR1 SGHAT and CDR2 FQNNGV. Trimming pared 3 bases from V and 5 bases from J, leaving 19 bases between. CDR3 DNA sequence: TGTGCCAGCAGCTTTTTTAGTCTACAGGGTTACGAGACCCAGTACTTC. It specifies CASSFFSLQGYETQYF. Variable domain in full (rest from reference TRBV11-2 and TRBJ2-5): EAGVAQSPRYKIIEKRQSVAFWCNPISGHATLYWYQQILGQGPKLLIQFQNNGVVDDSQLPKDRFSAERLKGVDSTLKIQPAKLEDSAVYLCASSFFSLQGYETQYFGPGTRLLVL.

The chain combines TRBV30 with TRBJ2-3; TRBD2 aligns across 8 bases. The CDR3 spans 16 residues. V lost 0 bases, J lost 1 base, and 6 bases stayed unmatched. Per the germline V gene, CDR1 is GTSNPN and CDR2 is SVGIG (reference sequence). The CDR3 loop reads CAWSVKRERRTDTQYF. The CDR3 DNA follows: TGTGCCTGGAGTGTAAAGCGGGAGAGACGCACAGATACGCAGTATTTT.

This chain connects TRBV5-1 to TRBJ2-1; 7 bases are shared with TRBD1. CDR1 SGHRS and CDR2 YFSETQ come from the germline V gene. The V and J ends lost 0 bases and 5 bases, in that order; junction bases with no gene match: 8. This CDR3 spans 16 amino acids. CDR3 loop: CASSLAKPGQNNEQFF. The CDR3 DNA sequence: TGCGCCAGCAGCTTGGCGAAGCCGGGACAGAACAATGAGCAGTTCTTC.

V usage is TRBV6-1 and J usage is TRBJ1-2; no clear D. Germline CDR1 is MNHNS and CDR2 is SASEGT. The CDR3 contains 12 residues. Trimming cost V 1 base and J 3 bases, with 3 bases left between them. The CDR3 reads CASSEGHYGYTF. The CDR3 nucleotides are TGTGCCAGCAGTGAAGGACACTATGGCTACACCTTC.